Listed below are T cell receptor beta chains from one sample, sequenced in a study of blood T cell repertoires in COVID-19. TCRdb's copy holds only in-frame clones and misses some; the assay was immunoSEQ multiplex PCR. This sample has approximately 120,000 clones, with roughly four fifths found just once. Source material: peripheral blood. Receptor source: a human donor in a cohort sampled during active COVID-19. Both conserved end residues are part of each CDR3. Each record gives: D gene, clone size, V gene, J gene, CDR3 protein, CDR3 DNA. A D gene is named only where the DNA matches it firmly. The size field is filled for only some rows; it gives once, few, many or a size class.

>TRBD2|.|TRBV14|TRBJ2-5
CASSQDNALAGDQETQYF
TGTGCCAGCAGCCAAGATAATGCCCTAGCGGGGGATCAAGAGACCCAGTACTTC
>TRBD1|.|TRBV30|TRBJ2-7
CAWGPGTGPYEQYF
TGTGCCTGGGGCCCCGGGACAGGGCCCTACGAGCAGTACTTC
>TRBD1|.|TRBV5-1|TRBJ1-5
CASSPGTGERVSNQPQHF
TGCGCCAGCAGCCCGGGGACAGGGGAGAGAGTTAGCAATCAGCCCCAGCATTTT
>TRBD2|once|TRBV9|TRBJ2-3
CASSWTSGGARTDTQYF
TGTGCCAGCAGCTGGACTAGCGGGGGGGCCCGCACAGATACGCAGTATTTT
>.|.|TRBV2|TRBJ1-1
CASSLAGRPEAFF
TGTGCCAGCAGTCTTGCAGGCCGGCCTGAAGCTTTCTTT
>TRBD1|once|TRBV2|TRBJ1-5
CASRTDRVGQPQHF
TGTGCCAGCAGGACGGACAGGGTGGGTCAGCCCCAGCATTTT
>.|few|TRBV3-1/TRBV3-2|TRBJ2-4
CASSQGAGMDIQYF
TGTGCCAGCAGCCAAGGGGCAGGGATGGACATTCAGTACTTC
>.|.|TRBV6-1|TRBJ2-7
CASSEQGRATYEQYF
TGTGCCAGCAGTGAACAGGGGCGGGCTACCTACGAGCAGTACTTC
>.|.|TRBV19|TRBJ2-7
CASTSGSDEQYF
TGTGCCAGTACTTCAGGGTCGGACGAGCAGTACTTC
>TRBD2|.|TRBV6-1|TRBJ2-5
CASSEARTGGETQYF
TGTGCCAGCAGTGAAGCCCGCACGGGGGGAGAGACCCAGTACTTC
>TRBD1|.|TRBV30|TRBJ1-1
CAWSTTGGDTEAFF
TGTGCCTGGAGTACCACAGGGGGTGACACTGAAGCTTTCTTT
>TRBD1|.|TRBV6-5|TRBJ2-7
CASRGDRELSYEQYF
TGTGCCAGCAGGGGGGACAGGGAACTCTCCTACGAGCAGTACTTC
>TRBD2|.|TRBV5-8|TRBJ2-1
CASSYRTSGGNEQFF
TGTGCCAGCAGCTATCGGACTAGCGGGGGTAATGAGCAGTTCTTC
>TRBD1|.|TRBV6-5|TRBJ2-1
CASSYSGTGNNEQFF
TGTGCCAGCAGTTACTCGGGGACAGGTAACAATGAGCAGTTCTTC
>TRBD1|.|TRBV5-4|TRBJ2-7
CASSLGGQAPYEQYF
TGTGCCAGCAGCTTGGGGGGACAGGCCCCCTACGAGCAGTACTTC
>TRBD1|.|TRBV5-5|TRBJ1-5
CASSSSQGMDAGQPQHF
TGTGCCAGCAGCTCGTCACAGGGGATGGACGCTGGTCAGCCCCAGCATTTT
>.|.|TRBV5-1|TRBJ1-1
CASSPLGRATEAFF
TGCGCCAGCAGCCCCCTCGGCAGGGCGACTGAAGCTTTCTTT
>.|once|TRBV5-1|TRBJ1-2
CASSLAMAGPYGYTF
TGCGCCAGCAGCTTGGCCATGGCAGGGCCTTATGGCTACACCTTC
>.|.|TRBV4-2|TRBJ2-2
CASSQARRDTGELFF
TGTGCCAGCAGCCAGGCACGGAGAGACACCGGGGAGCTGTTTTTT
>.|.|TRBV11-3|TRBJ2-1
CASSSGLNEQFF
TGTGCCAGCAGCTCAGGTTTAAATGAGCAGTTCTTC
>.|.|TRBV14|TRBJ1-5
CASRTWLDGGNKRPSNQPQHF
TGTGCCAGCAGGACTTGGCTTGACGGGGGGAATAAACGACCGAGCAATCAGCCCCAGCATTTT
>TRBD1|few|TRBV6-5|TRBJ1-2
CASSYSGQGFGYTF
TGTGCCAGCAGTTACTCCGGACAGGGGTTTGGCTACACCTTC
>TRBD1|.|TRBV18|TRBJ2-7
CASSPRQGVSYEQYF
TGTGCCAGCTCACCCCGACAGGGCGTTTCCTACGAGCAGTACTTC
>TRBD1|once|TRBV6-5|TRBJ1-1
CASVLRTGNTEAFF
TGTGCCAGCGTCCTAAGGACAGGGAACACTGAAGCTTTCTTT
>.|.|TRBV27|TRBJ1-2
CASTLVGPWGQGFYGYTF
TGTGCCAGCACCCTTGTGGGGCCCTGGGGCCAGGGGTTCTATGGCTACACCTTC
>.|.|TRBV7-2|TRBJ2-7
CASSLFSSYEQYF
TGTGCCAGCAGTCTCTTCTCGTCCTACGAGCAGTACTTC
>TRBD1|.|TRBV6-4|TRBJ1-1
CASSDQGGADTEAFF
TGTGCCAGCAGTGACCAAGGGGGCGCGGACACTGAAGCTTTCTTT
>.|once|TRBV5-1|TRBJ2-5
CASSLVGGAPETQYF
TGCGCCAGCAGCTTGGTAGGGGGAGCCCCAGAGACCCAGTACTTC
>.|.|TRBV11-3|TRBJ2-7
CASSPGQLSYEQYF
TGTGCCAGCAGCCCAGGACAACTTAGCTACGAGCAGTACTTC
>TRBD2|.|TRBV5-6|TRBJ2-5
CASSLGLAGPQETQYF
TGTGCCAGCAGCTTGGGACTAGCGGGACCCCAAGAGACCCAGTACTTC
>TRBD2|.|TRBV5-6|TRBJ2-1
CASSLTSGGHSYNEQFF
TGTGCCAGCAGCTTGACTAGCGGGGGGCATTCCTACAATGAGCAGTTCTTC
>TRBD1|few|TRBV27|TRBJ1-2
CASTGGAWDGYTF
TGTGCCAGCACAGGGGGCGCATGGGACGGCTACACCTTC
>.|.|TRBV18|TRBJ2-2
CASSPSGTNTGELFF
TGTGCCAGCTCACCAAGCGGAACGAACACCGGGGAGCTGTTTTTT
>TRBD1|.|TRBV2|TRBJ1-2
CASGGTGAANGYTF
TGTGCCAGCGGGGGGACAGGGGCCGCAAATGGCTACACCTTC
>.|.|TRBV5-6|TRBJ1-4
CASSLGWTAHEKLFF
TGTGCCAGCAGCTTAGGGTGGACAGCCCATGAAAAACTGTTTTTT
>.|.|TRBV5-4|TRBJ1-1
CASSTELNTEAFF
TGTGCCAGCAGCACCGAGCTAAACACTGAAGCTTTCTTT
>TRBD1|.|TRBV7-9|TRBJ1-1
CASSLGDRRGTEAFF
TGTGCCAGCAGCTTAGGGGACAGGCGGGGAACTGAAGCTTTCTTT
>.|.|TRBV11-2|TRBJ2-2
CASSLSRVETGELFF
TGTGCCAGCAGCTTAAGCAGGGTAGAAACCGGGGAGCTGTTTTTT